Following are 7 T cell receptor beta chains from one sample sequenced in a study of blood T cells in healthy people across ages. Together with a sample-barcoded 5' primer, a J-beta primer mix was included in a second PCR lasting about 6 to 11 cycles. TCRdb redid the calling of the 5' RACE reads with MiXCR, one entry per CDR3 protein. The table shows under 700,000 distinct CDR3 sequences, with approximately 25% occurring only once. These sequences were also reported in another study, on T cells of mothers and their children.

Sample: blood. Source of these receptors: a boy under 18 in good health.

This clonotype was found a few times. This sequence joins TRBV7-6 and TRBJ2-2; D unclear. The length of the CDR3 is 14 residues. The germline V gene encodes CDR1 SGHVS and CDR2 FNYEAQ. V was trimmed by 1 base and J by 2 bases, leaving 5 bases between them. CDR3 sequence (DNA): TGTGCCAGCAGCTTAGTTTACAACACCGGGGAGCTGTTTTTT. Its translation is CASSLVYNTGELFF.

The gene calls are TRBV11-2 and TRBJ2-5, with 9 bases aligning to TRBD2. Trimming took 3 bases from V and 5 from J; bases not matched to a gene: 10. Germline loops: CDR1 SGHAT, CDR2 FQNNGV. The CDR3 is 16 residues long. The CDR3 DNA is TGTGCCAGCAGCTTGGTAGCGGGAGCCGCCCCTGAGACCCAGTACTTC. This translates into CASSLVAGAAPETQYF.

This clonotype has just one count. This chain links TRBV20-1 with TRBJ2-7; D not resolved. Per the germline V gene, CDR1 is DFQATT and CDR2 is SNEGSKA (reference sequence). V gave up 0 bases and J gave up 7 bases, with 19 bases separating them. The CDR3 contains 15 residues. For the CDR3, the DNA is TGCAGTGCTAGAGATCGTGTAAGACCTGGTTTTGAGCAGTACTTC. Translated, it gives CSARDRVRPGFEQYF.

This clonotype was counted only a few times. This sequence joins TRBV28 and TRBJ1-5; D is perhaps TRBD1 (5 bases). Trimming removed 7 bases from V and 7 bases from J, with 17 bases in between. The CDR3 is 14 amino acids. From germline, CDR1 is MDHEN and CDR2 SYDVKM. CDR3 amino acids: CASILVGVRQPQHF. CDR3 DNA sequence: TGTGCCAGCATCCTAGTAGGGGTTCGGCAGCCCCAGCATTTT. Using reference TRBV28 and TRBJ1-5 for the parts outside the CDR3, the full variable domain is DVKVTQSSRYLVKRTGEKVFLECVQDMDHENMFWYRQDPGLGLRLIYFSYDVKMKEKGDIPEGYSVSREKKERFSLILESASTNQTSMYLCASILVGVRQPQHFGDGTRLSIL.

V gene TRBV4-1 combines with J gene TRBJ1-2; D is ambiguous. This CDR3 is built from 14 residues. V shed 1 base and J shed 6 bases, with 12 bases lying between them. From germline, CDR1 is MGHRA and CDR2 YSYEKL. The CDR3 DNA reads TGCGCCAGCAGCCAAGTGGGCAGAAAGGATGGCTACACCTTC. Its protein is CASSQVGRKDGYTF.

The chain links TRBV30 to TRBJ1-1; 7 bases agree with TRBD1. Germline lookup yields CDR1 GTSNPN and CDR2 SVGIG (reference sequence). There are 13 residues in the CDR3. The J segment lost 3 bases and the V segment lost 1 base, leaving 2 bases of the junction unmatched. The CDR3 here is CAWSGQGDTEAFF. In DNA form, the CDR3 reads TGTGCCTGGAGTGGACAGGGAGACACTGAAGCTTTCTTT.

As DNA, the CDR3 is TGTGCCAGCAGCCGTCTAGCGGGAGTAAAATGGGAGCTGTTTTTT. It encodes CASSRLAGVKWELFF. V gene TRBV7-2 combines with J gene TRBJ2-2, with 10 positions matching TRBD2. Germline CDR1 and CDR2: SGHTA and FQGNSA. Unmatched junction bases numbered 9, after V lost 5 bases and J lost 9 bases. The CDR3 sequence is 15 residues long.